This entry is about one T cell receptor beta chain. Its recognized antigen is unknown. Per-base qualities were not stored, and no clone one base away is much larger. The data originate from a study of blood T cells in healthy people across ages (dated by TCRdb to about 2015). In the study overall: Template switching captured roughly one uniquely barcoded TCR beta cDNA molecule per two T cells in model experiments. Using deep sequencing normalized with unique cDNA molecular identifiers, the study measured how TCR beta repertoire diversity changes with age. Donors of different ages were randomly distributed across sequencing lanes to avoid experimental bias. The donors were divided into four age groups: young (average roughly 15 years), middle-aged (approximately 42), aged (around 59) and long-lived (about 90). For two donors (one aged 18 to 30 and one aged 80 or older), the study analyzed two additional independent replicas of 1 million unique cDNA reads from the same blood draw. The study at large found these results: Estimates of total diversity based on one million sequenced T cells were regarded as lower bounds and as underestimates. Compared with the aged group, the long-lived group had more naive CD4+ T cells, fewer expanded clones and increased TCR diversity, a pattern suggesting age selection. Donor CMV infection status was unknown, potentially confounding age-related changes in expanded clonotypes. As age increased, observed TCR beta diversity per million T cells dropped in a roughly linear way, and a significant reduction was already evident by age about 40. Conclusive comparison of naive and antigen-experienced compartments was prevented by the profiling of bulk unsorted PBMCs. There was a strong correlation between observed TCR beta diversity and the percentage of naive T cells measured by flow cytometry.

The junction carries 16 bases between V and J, which are trimmed by 0 bases and 3 bases respectively. Measured from the cysteine to the phenylalanine, the CDR3 is 17 residues long. The entry retains the CDR3 DNA only, 51 bases that are in frame from base 1. Systemically healthy Caucasian individuals from Russia, some 38 in total and aged roughly 6 to 95 years, were included as donors. Ten milliliters of peripheral blood were drawn from each donor into EDTA-treated Vacutainer tubes. Ficoll-Paque density-gradient centrifugation was used to isolate PBMCs, with at least 6.5 million per sample. Trizol reagent was used to extract total RNA from the PBMCs, yielding at least 5 micrograms per sample. The percentages of naive CD45RAhigh/CD27high T cells were determined by flow cytometry on a PBMC aliquot from every donor. Library preparation used 5' RACE. The sample was run on an Illumina HiSeq 2500. A second PCR of about 6 to 11 cycles was run with a J-beta primer mix and a sample-barcoded 5' primer. Each TCR beta cDNA molecule received a unique molecular identifier from a template-switch 5' adaptor carrying 12 random nucleotides. At least 3 million CDR3-containing paired-end reads were obtained from each sample. First-strand cDNA synthesis was performed from all RNA using the Mint cDNA synthesis kit, with priming by a TRBC-specific oligonucleotide. Following uracil-DNA glycosylase treatment, a first 18-cycle PCR with universal primers M1SS and BC2_uni_R was performed on all cDNA. In the original analysis: Normalization of each sample was performed by random selection of 1 million high-quality reads, each carrying a distinct molecular identifier. Instead of being binned into consensus sequences, reads with shared molecular identifiers were discarded. MiTCR, run with a Q25 quality threshold and the strictest error-elimination algorithm, handled CDR3 identification, clonotype clustering and error correction. A nonparametric unseen species model using Euler transformation provided a lower-bound estimate of total TCR beta diversity. TCRdb redid the processing of the public reads, applying fastp at Q25 and MiXCR, and retained in-frame beta chains. Each record represents a unique CDR3 protein, reported with the most common genes and DNA among its rows. These V and J calls originate from TCRdb's pipeline instead of the authors' own analysis. The sample table holds 250,000 to 300,000 distinct CDR3 sequences, of which 25% to 30% were seen once. The ten largest make up 29% of the sample.

This sequence was found in an older woman in good health. Sequencing was performed on blood. The rearrangement joined TRBV12-3 or TRBV12-4 to TRBJ2-3; the D segment might be TRBD1 or TRBD2, since each matches 7 bases. The DNA reads TGTGCCAGCAGTTTAGCACCAGGGGGAGGGCTTACAGATACGCAGTATTTT. Translated, it gives CASSLAPGGGLTDTQYF.